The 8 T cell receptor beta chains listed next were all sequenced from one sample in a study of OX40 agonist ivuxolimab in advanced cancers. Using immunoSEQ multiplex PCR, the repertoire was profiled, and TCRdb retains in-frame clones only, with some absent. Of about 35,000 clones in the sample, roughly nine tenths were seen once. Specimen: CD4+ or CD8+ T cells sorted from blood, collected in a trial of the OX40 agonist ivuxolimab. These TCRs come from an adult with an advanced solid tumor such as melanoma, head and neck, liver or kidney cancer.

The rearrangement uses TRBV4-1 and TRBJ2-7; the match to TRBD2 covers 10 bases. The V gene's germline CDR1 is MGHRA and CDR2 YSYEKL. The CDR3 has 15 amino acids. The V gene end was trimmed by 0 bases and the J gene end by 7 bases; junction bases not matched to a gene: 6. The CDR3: CASSQEVAGGSEQYF. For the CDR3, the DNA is TGCGCCAGCAGCCAAGAAGTAGCGGGAGGCTCGGAGCAGTACTTC.

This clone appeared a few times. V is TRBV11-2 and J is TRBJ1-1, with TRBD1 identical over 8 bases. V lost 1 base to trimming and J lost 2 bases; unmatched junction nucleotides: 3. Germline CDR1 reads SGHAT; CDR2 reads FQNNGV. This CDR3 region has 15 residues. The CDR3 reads CASSLGDRRNTEAFF. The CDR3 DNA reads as TGTGCCAGCAGCTTAGGGGACAGGAGAAACACTGAAGCTTTCTTT. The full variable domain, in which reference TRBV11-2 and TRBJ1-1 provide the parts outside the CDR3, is EAGVAQSPRYKIIEKRQSVAFWCNPISGHATLYWYQQILGQGPKLLIQFQNNGVVDDSQLPKDRFSAERLKGVDSTLKIQPAKLEDSAVYLCASSLGDRRNTEAFFGQGTRLTVV.

CDR3 protein: CAWSVVLEQYF. DNA for the CDR3: TGTGCCTGGAGTGTAGTTCTCGAGCAGTACTTC. The chain combines TRBV30 with TRBJ2-7, with D uncertain. Looked up from germline, CDR1 is GTSNPN and CDR2 is SVGIG (reference sequence). This CDR3 contains 11 residues. The V and J ends lost 0 bases and 6 bases respectively, with 6 bases between them.

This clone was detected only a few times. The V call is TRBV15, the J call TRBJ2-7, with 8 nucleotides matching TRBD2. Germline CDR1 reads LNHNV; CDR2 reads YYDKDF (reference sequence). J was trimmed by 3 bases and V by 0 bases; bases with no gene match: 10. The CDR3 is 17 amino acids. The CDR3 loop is CATSRDPSGGPLYEQYF. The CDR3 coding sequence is TGTGCCACCAGCAGAGATCCTTCGGGAGGGCCGCTCTACGAGCAGTACTTC.

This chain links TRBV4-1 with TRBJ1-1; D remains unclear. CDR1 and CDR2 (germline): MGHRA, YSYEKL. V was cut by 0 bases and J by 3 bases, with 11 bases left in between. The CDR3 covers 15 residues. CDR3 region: CASSQEPLIDTEAFF. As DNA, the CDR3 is TGCGCCAGCAGCCAAGAACCCCTCATAGACACTGAAGCTTTCTTT.

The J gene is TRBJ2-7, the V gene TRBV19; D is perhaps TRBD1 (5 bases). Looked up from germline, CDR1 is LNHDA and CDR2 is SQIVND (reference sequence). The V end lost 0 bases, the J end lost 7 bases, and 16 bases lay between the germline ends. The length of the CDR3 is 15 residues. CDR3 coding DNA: TGTGCCAGTAGTATAGAGGGCTTAATGGGGCGGGAGCAGTACTTC. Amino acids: CASSIEGLMGREQYF.

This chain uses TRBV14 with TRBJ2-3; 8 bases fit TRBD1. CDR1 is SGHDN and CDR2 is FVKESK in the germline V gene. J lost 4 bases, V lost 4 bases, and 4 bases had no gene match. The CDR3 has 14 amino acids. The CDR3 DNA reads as TGTGCCAGCAGCCGAACGGACAGGGCAGATACGCAGTATTTT. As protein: CASSRTDRADTQYF.

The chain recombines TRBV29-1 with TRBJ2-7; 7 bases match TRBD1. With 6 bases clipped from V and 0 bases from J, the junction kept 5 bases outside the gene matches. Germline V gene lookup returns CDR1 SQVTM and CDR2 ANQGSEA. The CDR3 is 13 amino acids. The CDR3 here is CSVIQGSSYEQYF. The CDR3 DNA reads TGCAGCGTAATACAGGGGAGCTCCTACGAGCAGTACTTC.